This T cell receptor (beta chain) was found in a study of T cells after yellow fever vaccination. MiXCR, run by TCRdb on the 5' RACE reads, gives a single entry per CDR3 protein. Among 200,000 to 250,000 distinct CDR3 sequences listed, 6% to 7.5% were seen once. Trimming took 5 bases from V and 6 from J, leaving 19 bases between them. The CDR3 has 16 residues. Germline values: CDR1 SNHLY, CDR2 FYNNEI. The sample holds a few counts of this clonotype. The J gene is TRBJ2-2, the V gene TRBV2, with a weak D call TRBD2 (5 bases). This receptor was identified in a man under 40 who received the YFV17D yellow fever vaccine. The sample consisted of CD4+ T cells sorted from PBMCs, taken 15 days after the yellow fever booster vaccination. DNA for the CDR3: TGTGCCAGCAGTCGGGAAAGAGAGGGAGTCGCCGGGGAGCTGTTTTTT. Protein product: CASSREREGVAGELFF. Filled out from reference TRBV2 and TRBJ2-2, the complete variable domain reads EPEVTQTPSHQVTQMGQEVILRCVPISNHLYFYWYRQILGQKVEFLVSFYNNEISEKSEIFDDQFSVERPDGSNFTLKIRSTKLEDSAMYFCASSREREGVAGELFFGEGSRLTVL.